The 27 T cell receptor beta chains in this list originate from one sample, sequenced in a study of cytomegalovirus exposure and HLA in healthy donors. Primers for the PCR totalled 60 Vbeta and 13 Jbeta. The table came from immunoSEQ multiplex PCR; TCRdb's copy has only in-frame clones and leaves some out. This table holds under 200,000 clones, 68% found once. Sequenced: PBMCs. These receptors were taken from a man in his forties or fifties in good health and CMV-seronegative.

Worth noting for this clone: One end of the junction fails to match germline, which may point to a read error. This sequence joins TRBV5-1 and TRBJ2-3, with 9 bases identical to TRBD2. The germline V gene encodes CDR1 SGHRS and CDR2 YFSETQ. This CDR3 contains 16 residues. In nucleotides, the CDR3 is TGCGCCAGCAGCCTCCAAGCGGGGGGCTTCACAAATACGCAGTATTTT. As protein: CASSLQAGGFTNTQYF.

This chain connects TRBV28 to TRBJ2-3; D remains unclear. Germline lookup yields CDR1 MDHEN and CDR2 SYDVKM. Between the trimmed V and J ends, which lost 6 bases and 7 bases, there was a span of 11 bases. This CDR3 region has 12 residues. CDR3 in amino acids: CASRPPGNTQYF. CDR3 DNA: TGTGCCAGCAGGCCGCCAGGAAATACGCAGTATTTT.

The chain employs TRBV18 and TRBJ1-2; 8 bases align to TRBD1. Trimming took 2 bases from V and 4 from J; bases not matched to a gene: 3. CDR1 is KGHSH, CDR2 LQKENI, per germline. The CDR3 runs to 14 residues. The CDR3 nucleotides read TGTGCCAGCTCACCATCAGGGGGCGCCTATGGCTACACCTTC. Amino acid sequence: CASSPSGGAYGYTF.

This clone came up a few times. The J gene is TRBJ2-1, the V gene TRBV5-1; 8 positions agree with TRBD1. J lost 0 bases, V lost 3 bases, and 8 bases had no gene match. Germline V gives CDR1 SGHRS, CDR2 YFSETQ. The CDR3 extends over 17 amino acids. The CDR3 region is CASSSWTGMSSYNEQFF. The CDR3 DNA reads as TGCGCCAGCAGCTCCTGGACAGGGATGAGCTCCTACAATGAGCAGTTCTTC.

V and J are TRBV6-5 and TRBJ1-2, with D tentatively TRBD1 (5 bases). V was shortened by 2 bases and J by 1 base, with 11 bases between the two germline ends. CDR1 MNHEY and CDR2 SVGAGI come from the germline V gene. The CDR3 has 15 residues. The CDR3 region has the DNA TGTGCCAGCAGTTACACAGGTTCGAGTAACTATGGCTACACCTTC. Its translation: CASSYTGSSNYGYTF.

V is TRBV4-1 and J is TRBJ2-7, with a tentative D call TRBD1 (6 bases). Germline V gene lookup returns CDR1 MGHRA and CDR2 YSYEKL. CDR3 length equals 15 residues. V was pared by 1 base and J by 0 bases, with 10 bases between. The CDR3 bases are TGCGCCAGCAGCCAAGCCCAGGGGATCTCCTACGAGCAGTACTTC. Translated, it gives CASSQAQGISYEQYF.

The chain uses TRBV7-9 and TRBJ2-3, with 9 nucleotides matching TRBD2. The germline gives CDR1 SEHNR, CDR2 FQNEAQ (reference sequence). The CDR3 totals 19 residues. Trimming cost V 2 bases and J 0 bases; bases outside gene matches: 12. CDR3 DNA: TGTGCCAGCAGCTTACGTGGTAGGAGCGGGGGGCCTAGCACAGATACGCAGTATTTT. It is translated as CASSLRGRSGGPSTDTQYF.

The chain couples TRBV27 to TRBJ2-1; D call uncertain. Per the germline V gene, CDR1 is MNHEY and CDR2 is SMNVEV (reference sequence). Trimming stripped 2 bases from V and 8 bases from J, with 19 bases between. The CDR3 spans 16 residues. The CDR3 coding sequence is TGTGCCAGCAGTTTAAGTTTCCTGGGCAGGTCGGATGAGCAGTTCTTC. Translation: CASSLSFLGRSDEQFF.

V is TRBV7-2 and J is TRBJ2-6, with D tentatively TRBD2 (6 bases). Germline-derived CDR1 and CDR2 are SGHTA and FQGNSA. With 1 base removed from V and 2 bases from J, the gap between germline ends came to 9 bases. This CDR3 has 16 amino acids. The CDR3 DNA is TGTGCCAGCAGCTTAGGTGGAGGGGCTGGGGCCAACGTCCTGACTTTC. It encodes CASSLGGGAGANVLTF. Complete variable domain (other parts from reference TRBV7-2 and TRBJ2-6): GAGVSQSPSNKVTEKGKDVELRCDPISGHTALYWYRQSLGQGLEFLIYFQGNSAPDKSGLPSDRFSAERTGGSVSTLTIQRTQQEDSAVYLCASSLGGGAGANVLTFGAGSRLTVL.

This clone appeared a single time. The V call is TRBV5-1, the J call TRBJ1-3, with D uncertain. The CDR3 sequence is 13 residues long. V was shortened by 5 bases and J by 2 bases, with 8 bases between the two germline ends. Germline V CDR1 and CDR2: SGHRS, YFSETQ. The CDR3 sequence: CASRPSTGNTIYF. Written as DNA, the CDR3 is TGCGCCAGCAGACCTTCTACTGGAAACACCATATATTTT. The whole variable domain, filled in from reference TRBV5-1 and TRBJ1-3, reads KAGVTQTPRYLIKTRGQQVTLSCSPISGHRSVSWYQQTPGQGLQFLFEYFSETQRNKGNFPGRFSGRQFSNSRSEMNVSTLELGDSALYLCASRPSTGNTIYFGEGSWLTVV.

The V and J genes are TRBV10-3 and TRBJ2-3; 7 bases map to TRBD2. V was clipped by 4 bases and J by 2 bases; unmatched bases: 9. The CDR3 has 16 residues. Per germline, CDR1 ENHRY and CDR2 SYGVKD. CDR3: CAISAGLAATTDTQYF. The CDR3 DNA reads as TGTGCCATCAGTGCGGGGCTAGCGGCGACCACAGATACGCAGTATTTT.

The chain carries TRBV20-1 and TRBJ1-1; possibly TRBD1 for D (6 bases). Germline-derived CDR1 and CDR2 are DFQATT and SNEGSKA (reference sequence). The CDR3 spans 11 residues. The V end was cut by 5 bases, the J end by 8 bases, with 12 bases between. CDR3 in amino acids: CSAPQGNEAFF. CDR3 sequence (DNA): TGCAGTGCTCCACAGGGTAACGAAGCTTTCTTT.

A few counts support this clone. This chain links TRBV29-1 with TRBJ2-7; D remains unclear. CDR3 length: 12 residues. Germline CDR1 SQVTM, CDR2 ANQGSEA. The V gene lost 5 bases and the J gene lost 4 bases, with 12 bases spanning the gap. CDR3 bases: TGCAGCGTTCGCCCTACGGGTTACGAGCAGTACTTC. Translation gives CSVRPTGYEQYF.

This clone was found a few times. The V call is TRBV6-1, the J call TRBJ2-7, with 8 bases matching TRBD1. The CDR3 has 15 amino acids. CDR1 and CDR2 from the germline V gene are MNHNS and SASEGT. J gave up 0 bases and V 4 bases, and 5 bases lay outside the gene matches. The CDR3 here is CASSVRTGSSYEQYF. CDR3 bases: TGTGCCAGCAGTGTCAGGACAGGGAGCTCCTACGAGCAGTACTTC.

This chain uses TRBV11-3 with TRBJ2-1; possibly TRBD1 for D (8 bases). The CDR3 is 15 residues long. V was cut by 5 bases and J by 6 bases, with 17 bases left in between. CDR1 and CDR2 from the germline V gene are SGHNT and YENEEA. CDR3 in amino acids: CASSLTGGGSNEQFF. For the CDR3, the DNA is TGTGCCAGCAGCCTCACAGGGGGAGGGAGCAATGAGCAGTTCTTC.

The V call is TRBV5-1, the J call TRBJ2-3; 8 positions match TRBD2. This CDR3 has 18 residues. Germline loops: CDR1 SGHRS, CDR2 YFSETQ. After removal of 3 bases from V and 2 bases from J, the junction contained 14 bases not matched to a gene. CDR3: CASSSLGTRIGDTDTQYF. The CDR3 DNA sequence: TGCGCCAGCAGCTCCCTGGGGACTAGAATCGGGGACACAGATACGCAGTATTTT.

This clone was recorded a few times. This chain uses TRBV10-1 with TRBJ2-3; 14 nucleotides line up with TRBD2. CDR1 is WNHNN and CDR2 is SYGVQD in the germline V gene (reference sequence). This CDR3 contains 18 residues. J gave up 1 base and V 3 bases, and 6 bases lay outside the gene matches. In DNA, the CDR3 is TGCGCCAGCAGTGACCCGACTAGCGGGGGGGCACGCACAGATACGCAGTATTTT. Amino acid sequence: CASSDPTSGGARTDTQYF.

The CDR3 is CASSSRTGVYEQYF. The CDR3 DNA reads as TGTGCCAGCAGCTCGCGGACAGGGGTCTACGAGCAGTACTTC. This sequence joins TRBV2 and TRBJ2-7; TRBD1 matches at 9 bases. The CDR3 length is 14 residues. V gave up 6 bases and J gave up 3 bases; unmatched junction bases: 6. CDR1 SNHLY and CDR2 FYNNEI come from the germline V gene.

This clone appeared a few times. The genes are TRBV6-6 and TRBJ1-4; D uncertain. There are 14 residues in the CDR3. Germline CDR1 is MNHNY and CDR2 is SVGAGI (reference sequence). Trimming removed 1 base at V and 8 bases at J, with 11 bases between. The CDR3 region has the DNA TGTGCCAGCAGTTACTTAGGAGTTGGGGAAAAACTGTTTTTT. Translated: CASSYLGVGEKLFF.

This clone was counted between two and nine times. Here the CDR3 reads CASSPTGTEQYF. In nucleotides, the CDR3 is TGTGCCAGCAGCCCAACAGGGACCGAGCAGTACTTC. The chain combines TRBV11-2 with TRBJ2-5, with D tentatively TRBD1 (6 bases). The DNA end is a closer match to TRBJ2-7, so the J assignment may be wrong. The germline V gene encodes CDR1 SGHAT and CDR2 FQNNGV. CDR3 length: 12 amino acids.

This clone was detected a few times. The V gene is TRBV5-1, the J gene TRBJ1-6; 11 bases fit TRBD1. Trimming at V came to 3 bases and at J to 7 bases, leaving 9 bases not matched to a gene. This CDR3 has 17 residues. In germline, CDR1 is SGHRS, CDR2 YFSETQ. The CDR3 region is CASSSGTGGTWNSPLHF. The CDR3 nucleotides read TGCGCCAGCAGCTCCGGGACAGGGGGGACTTGGAATTCACCCCTCCACTTT.

V gene TRBV6-5 combines with J gene TRBJ1-5, with no clear D. Germline lookup yields CDR1 MNHEY and CDR2 SVGAGI. The V and J ends lost 7 bases and 4 bases respectively, with 11 bases between them. CDR3 length equals 13 residues. The CDR3 sequence: CASTKAVNQPQHF. The CDR3, as DNA: TGTGCCAGCACCAAGGCGGTAAATCAGCCCCAGCATTTT.

This clone was recorded once. V usage is TRBV29-1 and J usage is TRBJ2-7; 7 positions match TRBD1. From germline, CDR1 is SQVTM and CDR2 ANQGSEA. V gave up 7 bases and J gave up 2 bases; unmatched junction bases: 11. The CDR3 has 14 residues. The CDR3 coding sequence is TGCAGCGCCCGGCTAGACAGGGTCCCCTACGAGCAGTACTTC. Amino acid sequence: CSARLDRVPYEQYF.

The genes are TRBV5-1 and TRBJ1-2; 9 bases are shared with TRBD1. The germline gives CDR1 SGHRS, CDR2 YFSETQ. V lost 7 bases to trimming and J lost 5 bases; unmatched junction nucleotides: 12. The CDR3 loop spans 15 amino acids. CDR3: CASAKGGQGGYGYTF. CDR3 sequence (DNA): TGCGCCAGCGCTAAGGGGGGACAGGGCGGATATGGCTACACCTTC.

The J gene is TRBJ1-2, the V gene TRBV5-1; 10 bases line up with TRBD1. After removal of 3 bases from V and 8 bases from J, the junction contained 7 bases not matched to a gene. The length of the CDR3 is 14 residues. From germline, CDR1 is SGHRS and CDR2 YFSETQ. The chain's CDR3 is CASSWGQGTGGYTF. CDR3 nucleotides: TGCGCCAGCAGCTGGGGACAGGGGACCGGGGGCTACACCTTC.

The V gene is TRBV5-1, the J gene TRBJ1-2; 9 nucleotides match TRBD1. CDR3 length equals 13 residues. Trimming removed 4 bases from V and 6 bases from J; junction bases left unmatched: 4. Germline CDR1 reads SGHRS; CDR2 reads YFSETQ. In DNA, the CDR3 is TGCGCCAGCAGCGCCCGGACAGGGGATGGCTACACCTTC. It codes for CASSARTGDGYTF.

The chain has TRBV11-2 and TRBJ2-7, with D possibly TRBD1 on 5 matching bases. This CDR3 spans 13 amino acids. CDR1 and CDR2 (germline): SGHAT, FQNNGV. V lost 4 bases to trimming and J lost 1 base, with 8 bases between them. The CDR3 DNA follows: TGTGCCAGCAGCTCGGACAATTCCTACGAGCAGTACTTC. Its translation is CASSSDNSYEQYF.